Below are 16 T cell receptor beta chains sequenced from a single sample in a study of glioma-infiltrating T cells. Using RNA template, CDR3s of TCR alpha and beta were amplified with iRepertoire arm-PCR. In TCRdb, the multiplex PCR reads were re-called with MiXCR into one record per CDR3 protein. The profile shows fewer than 500,000 distinct CDR3 sequences, roughly two fifths of them singletons. Sample: glioma tissue, nonneoplastic brain tissue, or PBMCs (not recorded which). The receptors were gathered from a human donor with low-grade glioma or glioblastoma, undergoing nonglioma brain surgery, or in good health (not recorded which).

Worth noting for this clonotype: A much more abundant neighbour one base away suggests this may be a read error. This rearrangement joins TRBV27 to TRBJ2-1; D possibly corresponds to TRBD2 (6 bases). CDR1 and CDR2 (germline): MNHEY, SMNVEV (reference sequence). This CDR3 has 15 amino acids. In DNA form, the CDR3 reads TGTGCCAGCAGTTTCCTCGGGAGTCTGTACAATGAGCAGTCCTTC. This sequence encodes CASSFLGSLYNEQSF.

V gene TRBV28 combines with J gene TRBJ2-4, with unresolved D. V lost 6 bases and J 0 bases, leaving 9 bases between the germline ends. Germline CDR1 reads MDHEN; CDR2 reads SYDVKM. The CDR3 has 14 amino acids. This CDR3 is CASSPFLAKNIQYF. CDR3 DNA sequence: TGTGCCAGCAGCCCCTTTTTAGCCAAAAACATTCAGTACTTC.

This rearrangement joins TRBV28 to TRBJ2-3, with D possibly matching TRBD2 (7 bases). From germline, CDR1 is MDHEN and CDR2 SYDVKM. The length of the CDR3 is 15 residues. Between the trimmed V and J ends, which lost 6 bases and 4 bases, there was a span of 17 bases. CDR3 nucleotide sequence: TGTGCCAGCAGCCGGGGGGCGGGGGTGGCAGATACGCAGTATTTT. Translated, it gives CASSRGAGVADTQYF. Complete variable domain (other parts from reference TRBV28 and TRBJ2-3): DVKVTQSSRYLVKRTGEKVFLECVQDMDHENMFWYRQDPGLGLRLIYFSYDVKMKEKGDIPEGYSVSREKKERFSLILESASTNQTSMYLCASSRGAGVADTQYFGPGTRLTVL.

The rearrangement joins TRBV4-2 to TRBJ1-5; perhaps TRBD1 as D (5 bases). The germline gives CDR1 LGHNA, CDR2 YNFKEQ. Trimming pared 3 bases from V and 3 bases from J, leaving 9 bases between. This CDR3 has 14 residues. In nucleotides, the CDR3 is TGTGCCAGCAGCCAGGACAACTTCAATCAGCCCCAGCATTTT. Translating it yields CASSQDNFNQPQHF.

This sequence joins TRBV20-1 and TRBJ2-7; D ambiguous. Germline V gene lookup returns CDR1 DFQATT and CDR2 SNEGSKA (reference sequence). Trimming left V 3 bases short and J 2 bases short, with 14 bases between. The CDR3 loop spans 14 amino acids. This CDR3 reads CSARTSPGPYEQYF. Here the CDR3 DNA reads TGCAGTGCTAGGACATCCCCGGGCCCCTACGAGCAGTACTTC.

The table lists this clonotype with a few counts. V is TRBV14 and J is TRBJ2-1; D gene ambiguous. The CDR3 runs to 13 residues. Germline lookup yields CDR1 SGHDN and CDR2 FVKESK. With 4 bases removed from V and 7 bases from J, the gap between germline ends came to 11 bases. The CDR3 DNA reads TGTGCCAGCAGCCGCCCCAACTCGAATGAGCAGTTCTTC. Protein product: CASSRPNSNEQFF.

V gene TRBV15 combines with J gene TRBJ2-3; D might be TRBD1 (5 bases). With 3 bases removed from V and 0 bases from J, the gap between germline ends came to 10 bases. The length of the CDR3 is 15 residues. CDR1 is LNHNV and CDR2 is YYDKDF in the germline V gene (reference sequence). The CDR3: CATSSQGFSTDTQYF. The CDR3 DNA reads as TGTGCCACCAGCAGTCAGGGTTTTAGCACAGATACGCAGTATTTT.

The table lists this clonotype with a few counts. The chain links TRBV3-1 to TRBJ2-3; a weak D match, TRBD1 (6 bases). CDR1 is LGHDT, CDR2 YNNKEL, per germline (reference sequence). Trimming removed 1 base from V and 2 bases from J, with 13 bases in between. The CDR3 has 16 amino acids. CDR3 DNA: TGTGCCAGCAGCCAAGGGACAGCCGCACTCACAGATACGCAGTATTTT. Amino acids: CASSQGTAALTDTQYF.

V usage is TRBV7-9 and J usage is TRBJ1-2; D ambiguous. V was cut by 5 bases and J by 4 bases, with 20 bases left in between. The CDR3 consists of 16 residues. Germline-derived CDR1 and CDR2 are SEHNR and FQNEAQ (reference sequence). CDR3 nucleotide sequence: TGTGCCAGCAGCCCCTCCCTGGCCTATTTCGGCTATGGCTACACCTTC. It is translated as CASSPSLAYFGYGYTF.

In its sample, this clonotype was seen a few times. J is TRBJ2-1 and V is TRBV20-1; 9 bases are a match to TRBD2. The CDR3 is 18 residues long. The germline V gene encodes CDR1 DFQATT and CDR2 SNEGSKA (reference sequence). The J segment lost 4 bases and the V segment lost 3 bases, leaving 16 bases of the junction unmatched. CDR3 in DNA: TGCAGTGCTAGTATTCTAGCGGGATCTCCCCGGGGTTACAATGAGCAGTTCTTC. This translates into CSASILAGSPRGYNEQFF.

This clonotype was picked up one time. For the CDR3, the DNA is TGTGCCTGGAGTGTACCAACGTACCCCCTCTACACCTTC. This codes for CAWSVPTYPLYTF. The J gene is TRBJ1-2, the V gene TRBV30; no clear D. Trimming stripped 0 bases from V and 10 bases from J, with 15 bases between. CDR1 and CDR2 (germline): GTSNPN, SVGIG (reference sequence). The CDR3 runs 13 residues.

The table lists this clonotype with many counts. The chain is built from TRBV28 and TRBJ1-1, with TRBD1 matching 11 bases. The junction had 3 bases not matched to a gene; V was cut back by 5 bases and J by 1 base. Germline-derived CDR1 and CDR2 are MDHEN and SYDVKM. CDR3 length equals 15 residues. The CDR3 DNA sequence: TGTGCCAGCAGTAGGACAGGGGGCTGGAACACTGAAGCTTTCTTT. Translation: CASSRTGGWNTEAFF.

This clonotype was seen a few times. J is TRBJ1-4 and V is TRBV7-2, with D possibly matching TRBD1 (5 bases). This CDR3 has 15 amino acids. Trimming took 3 bases from V and 5 from J, leaving 13 bases between them. The germline V gene encodes CDR1 SGHTA and CDR2 FQGNSA. The CDR3 sequence is CASSLGPVGNEKLFF. CDR3 DNA: TGTGCCAGCAGCTTGGGGCCTGTCGGAAATGAAAAACTGTTTTTT.

V and J are TRBV7-2 and TRBJ2-7; 9 bases map to TRBD1. V gave up 5 bases and J gave up 9 bases; unmatched junction bases: 11. This CDR3 region has 14 residues. From germline, CDR1 is SGHTA and CDR2 FQGNSA. In nucleotides, the CDR3 is TGTGCCAGCAGCCCAAGGACAGGGGTGCGCGTGCAGTACTTC. Translation: CASSPRTGVRVQYF.

This clonotype was picked up many times. The chain employs TRBV6-2 or TRBV6-3 and TRBJ1-5; D gene unclear. This CDR3 spans 13 amino acids. Trimming shortened V by 5 bases and J by 7 bases, and 12 bases separated the two germline ends. CDR1 is MNHEY, CDR2 SVGEGT, per germline. CDR3 in DNA: TGTGCCAGCAGTCCCTCAAGGGCCCAGCCCCAGCATTTT. Amino acids: CASSPSRAQPQHF.

In its sample, this clonotype was seen a few times. This chain connects TRBV6-6 to TRBJ2-4; no definite D call. The germline CDR1 and CDR2 sequences are MNHNY and SVGAGI (reference sequence). V lost 2 bases to trimming and J lost 1 base, with 12 bases between them. The CDR3 has 16 residues. The CDR3 reads CASSYAPEVAKNIQYF. In DNA form, the CDR3 reads TGTGCCAGCAGTTACGCCCCCGAGGTGGCCAAAAACATTCAGTACTTC.